This TCR beta chain emerged from a study of identifying expanded T cells in peripheral blood (dated by TCRdb to between 2019 and 2020). Some background on the complete study: Four technical replicates, made by sequencing separate aliquots from the same pool of genomic DNA, were compared pairwise. What the research found in general, with its limitations: The authors expected that biological variance in healthy repertoires might rise further over much longer intervals, such as months to years. The binomial model flagged about 1.3 differentially abundant clones between technical replicates but around 16 over around two weeks and 19 over roughly 4 weeks. Across all healthy donors, variance in clone template counts between approximately 2-week samples was found to increase significantly with total template count. Both the number of clones called differentially abundant and the false-positive rate were significantly reduced by the beta-binomial model across all healthy-donor time intervals.

The immunoSEQ Assay, which relies on bias-controlled multiplex PCR amplification of genomic DNA, was used to profile TCRbeta CDR3 regions. The source study handled its data this way. To quantify the absolute abundance of each unique TCRbeta CDR3 region, the sequences were collapsed and filtered. Two models were used to test differential abundance: a binomial model (Fisher-equivalent) and a beta-binomial model that adds time-dependent variance fitted from healthy donors. Clones with fewer than 5 combined templates were removed, and a clone was called differentially abundant if the clone's Benjamini-Hochberg FDR was below 0.01. Using the form v = (b*log(k)+a)^2, the beta-binomial variance was modeled as a function of the total template count across the two samples. This is the immuneACCESS table as TCRdb keeps it, with only in-frame sequences that have V and J called. A part of the clones is gone; compared with another copy, unresolved V genes explain less than half, and the rest is unexplained. Clone size and V and J calls were adopted from that table, with D and trimming inferred from the DNA. This sample has more than 75,000 clones in its table, and 85% to 90% of those were observed once. 3% to 5% of the sample is held by the ten biggest clonotypes.

Points on this clone: Which antigen it targets is not known. No quality values exist for individual bases; no much larger clone is one base distant.

During the collection period, no infections or other immune events were recorded for the healthy donors. Blood repertoires from healthy donors were used as a training cohort for calibrating time-dependent variance in a beta-binomial model of differential abundance of T-cell clones. The training cohort was composed of some ten healthy donors, 3 female and 7 male. On average the donors were approximately 43 years old, and their ages spanned roughly 29 to 70 years. Whole blood, obtained from a commercial supplier, was collected from each healthy donor at three time points spaced roughly 14 days apart. For immunosequencing, genomic DNA was extracted from whole blood that had not been sorted. The CDR3, from cysteine to phenylalanine, totals 16 residues. The entry retains the CDR3 DNA only, 48 bases that are in frame from base 1. CDR1 and CDR2, per the germline V gene, are SGHAT and FQNNGV. Trimming at the junction amounts to 6 bases on V and 4 bases on J, and the germline ends lie 19 bases apart.

Sequenced sample: blood. Rearrangement joined TRBV11-2 to TRBJ2-1; TRBD2 is a possible D gene, resting on 7 matching bases. This TCR derives from a person aged 18-70 years in good health. The nucleotides are TGTGCCAGCAGGCCCGGTCGGGGGGCCCTATACAATGAGCAGTTCTTC. This sequence encodes CASRPGRGALYNEQFF.